This T cell receptor (beta chain) appears in the sequencing data of a study of cytomegalovirus exposure and HLA in healthy donors. Overall study: The study placed over 65% of its 350 to 400 genotyped donors in the Caucasian-associated ancestry cluster. Study outcomes and limitations: Many donors shared some public TCRs, even though most TCR sequences were rare. Exclusion as indistinguishable affected some V segments, including TRBV6-2 and TRBV6-3.

The CDR3 contains 12 residues. Germline CDR1 and CDR2: SNHLY and FYNNEI. V lost 6 bases, J lost 6 bases, and 9 bases lay in between. Amplification used 60 Vbeta primers and 13 Jbeta primers. Some clones are missing from TCRdb's copy, which holds only in-frame ones; the method was immunoSEQ multiplex PCR. This sample has more than 110,000 clones; about 75% occur once, and the top ten carry almost 4%. A note on this clone: Its antigen remains unidentified.

This clonotype was sampled from a man between 18 and 35 years old in good health and CMV-seronegative. The chain is built from TRBV2 and TRBJ2-1; D gene uncertain. The sample consisted of PBMCs. CDR3 nucleotides: TGTGCCAGCAGCGTATTCGGCAATGAGCAGTTCTTC. Amino acid sequence: CASSVFGNEQFF. Drawing the rest from reference TRBV2 and TRBJ2-1, the complete variable domain is EPEVTQTPSHQVTQMGQEVILRCVPISNHLYFYWYRQILGQKVEFLVSFYNNEISEKSEIFDDQFSVERPDGSNFTLKIRSTKLEDSAMYFCASSVFGNEQFFGPGTRLTVL.